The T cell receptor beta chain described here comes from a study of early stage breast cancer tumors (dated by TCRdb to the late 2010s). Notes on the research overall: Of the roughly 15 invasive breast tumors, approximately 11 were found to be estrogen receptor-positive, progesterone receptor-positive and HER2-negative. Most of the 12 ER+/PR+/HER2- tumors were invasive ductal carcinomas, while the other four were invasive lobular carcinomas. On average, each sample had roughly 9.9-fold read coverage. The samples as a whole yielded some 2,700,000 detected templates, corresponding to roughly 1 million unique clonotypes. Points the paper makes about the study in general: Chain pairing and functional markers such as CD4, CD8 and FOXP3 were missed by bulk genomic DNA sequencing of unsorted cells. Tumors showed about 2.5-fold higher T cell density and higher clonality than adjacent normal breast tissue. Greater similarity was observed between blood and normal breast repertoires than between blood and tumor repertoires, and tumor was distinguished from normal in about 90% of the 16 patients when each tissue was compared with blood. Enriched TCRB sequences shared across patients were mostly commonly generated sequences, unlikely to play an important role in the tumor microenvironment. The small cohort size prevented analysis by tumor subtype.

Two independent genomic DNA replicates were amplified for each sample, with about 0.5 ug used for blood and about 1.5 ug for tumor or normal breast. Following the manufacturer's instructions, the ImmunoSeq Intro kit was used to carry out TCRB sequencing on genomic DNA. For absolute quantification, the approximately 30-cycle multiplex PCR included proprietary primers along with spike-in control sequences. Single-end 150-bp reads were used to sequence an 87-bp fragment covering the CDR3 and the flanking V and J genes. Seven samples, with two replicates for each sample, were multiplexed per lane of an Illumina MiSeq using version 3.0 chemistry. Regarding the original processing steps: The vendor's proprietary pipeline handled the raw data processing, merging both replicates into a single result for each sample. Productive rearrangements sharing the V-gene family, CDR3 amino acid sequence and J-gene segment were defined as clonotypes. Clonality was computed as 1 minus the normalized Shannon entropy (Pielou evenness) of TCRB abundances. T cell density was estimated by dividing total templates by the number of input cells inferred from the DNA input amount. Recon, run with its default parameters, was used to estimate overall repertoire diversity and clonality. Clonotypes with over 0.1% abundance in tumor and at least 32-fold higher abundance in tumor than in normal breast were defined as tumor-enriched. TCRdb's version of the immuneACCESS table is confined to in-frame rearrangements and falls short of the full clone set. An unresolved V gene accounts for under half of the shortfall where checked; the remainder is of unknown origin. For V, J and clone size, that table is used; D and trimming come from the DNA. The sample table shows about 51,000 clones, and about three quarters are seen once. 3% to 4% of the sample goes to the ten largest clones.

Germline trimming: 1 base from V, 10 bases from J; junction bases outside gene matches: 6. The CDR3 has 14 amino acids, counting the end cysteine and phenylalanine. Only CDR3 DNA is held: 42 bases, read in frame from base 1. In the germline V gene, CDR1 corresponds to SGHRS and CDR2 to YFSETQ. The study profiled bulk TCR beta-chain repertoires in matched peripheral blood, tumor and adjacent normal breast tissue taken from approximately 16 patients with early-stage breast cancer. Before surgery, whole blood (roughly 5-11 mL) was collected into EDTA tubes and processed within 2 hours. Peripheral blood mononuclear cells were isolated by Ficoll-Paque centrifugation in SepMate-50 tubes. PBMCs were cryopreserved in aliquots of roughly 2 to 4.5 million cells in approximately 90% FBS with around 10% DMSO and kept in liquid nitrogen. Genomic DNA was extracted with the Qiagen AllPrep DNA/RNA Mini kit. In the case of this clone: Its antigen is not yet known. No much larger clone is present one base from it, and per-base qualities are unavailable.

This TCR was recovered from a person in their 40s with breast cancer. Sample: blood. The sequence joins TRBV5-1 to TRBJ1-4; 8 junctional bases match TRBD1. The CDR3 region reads CASSLQGATGKLFF. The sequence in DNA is TGCGCCAGCAGCTTGCAGGGGGCGACTGGAAAACTGTTTTTT.